The TCR beta chain under discussion was sequenced for a study of blood T cell repertoires in COVID-19. Study-level information: The United States, Italy and Spain supplied acute and convalescent COVID-19 samples.

Authors' analysis steps: Estimation of nucleated cell counts relied on the amplification of reference gene primers. TCRdb keeps only in-frame clones here, not all; method: immunoSEQ multiplex PCR. V, J and clone size are taken as reported in that table, and D and trimming were inferred from the DNA itself. The repertoire holds about 320,000 clones, with 90% as singletons. This CDR3 has 16 amino acids. Trimming at V came to 8 bases and at J to 0 bases, leaving 10 bases not matched to a gene. Germline V CDR1 and CDR2: KGHSH, LQKENI. V is TRBV18 and J is TRBJ1-2; 9 bases line up with TRBD1. The sequence derives from a woman aged 25 to 39 who had been exposed to COVID-19. The specimen sequenced was PBMCs or T cells enriched from blood (not recorded which). CDR3 residues: CASVRDRVPTNYGYTF. In DNA, the CDR3 is TGTGCCAGCGTCCGGGACAGGGTACCTACTAACTATGGCTACACCTTC. Drawing the rest from reference TRBV18 and TRBJ1-2, the complete variable domain is NAGVMQNPRHLVRRRGQEARLRCSPMKGHSHVYWYRQLPEEGLKFMVYLQKENIIDESGMPKERFSAEFPKEGPSILRIQQVVRGDSAAYFCASVRDRVPTNYGYTFGSGTRLTVV.